The clone carrying this T cell receptor (beta chain) has ten or more counts. This entry belongs to a study of T cells in Graves' hyperthyroidism and ophthalmopathy. Researchers took RNA transcripts and amplified the TCR beta CDR3 regions from them. The HTBI primer set was used in a first-round RT-PCR of the TCR CDR3. TCRdb fed the multiplex PCR reads into MiXCR, producing one record per CDR3 protein. The sample records 350,000 or so distinct CDR3 sequences, roughly 21% being singletons. The V and J ends lost 0 bases and 7 bases respectively, with 13 bases between them. Per germline, CDR1 DFQATT and CDR2 SNEGSKA (reference sequence). The CDR3 consists of 15 residues. Patients were aged 18 to 65, had disease duration under 2 months, and had newly diagnosed hyperthyroidism. Diagnoses were made from clinical symptoms, serum measures (thyroxine and TRAb), thyroid ultrasound and orbital computed tomography.

The chain couples TRBV20-1 to TRBJ1-6; D not resolved. The specimen sequenced was blood. The sequence derives from a woman aged 50 to 60 with Graves' hyperthyroidism. The CDR3 region is CSARDLRSGNSPLHF. The CDR3 DNA follows: TGCAGTGCTAGAGATCTGCGCAGTGGGAATTCACCCCTCCACTTT.